The 18 T cell receptor beta chains in this list originate from one sample, sequenced in a study of blood T cell repertoires in COVID-19. This table comes from immunoSEQ multiplex PCR, and its TCRdb copy is limited to in-frame clones, with some not included. This sample carries 90,000 to 100,000 clones, around nine tenths of them seen once, and the ten largest clones take under 13%. The sample consisted of peripheral blood. These receptors originate from a man between 45 and 60 years old with acute or convalescent COVID-19.

This clone was counted between two and nine times. The rearrangement joins TRBV6-5 to TRBJ1-2; D unclear. V was clipped by 2 bases and J by 4 bases, with 14 bases between them. The CDR3 covers 15 residues. CDR1 is MNHEY, CDR2 SVGAGI, per germline. CDR3 nucleotides: TGTGCCAGCAGTTACGGAAGAGGAAACCTCTATGGCTACACCTTC. This encodes CASSYGRGNLYGYTF.

The chain couples TRBV7-8 to TRBJ2-3, with D possibly matching TRBD1 (6 bases). V was shortened by 4 bases and J by 0 bases, with 11 bases between the two germline ends. CDR1 is SGHVS and CDR2 is FQNEAQ in the germline V gene. The CDR3 is 15 residues long. CDR3 in amino acids: CASSSWGQSTDTQYF. As DNA, the CDR3 is TGTGCCAGCAGCTCGTGGGGGCAGAGCACAGATACGCAGTATTTT.

This chain joins TRBV7-6 and TRBJ2-7; 13 nucleotides agree with TRBD2. The CDR3 is made up of 16 amino acids. The J segment lost 2 bases and the V segment lost 5 bases, leaving 6 bases of the junction unmatched. Germline lookup yields CDR1 SGHVS and CDR2 FNYEAQ. The CDR3 loop reads CASSPPGLAGPYEQYF. CDR3 nucleotides: TGTGCCAGCAGCCCCCCGGGACTAGCGGGACCCTACGAGCAGTACTTC.

The chain recombines TRBV30 with TRBJ2-7; 7 bases match TRBD2. The CDR3 totals 13 residues. V trimming: 5 bases; J trimming: 5 bases; junction bases outside the gene matches: 9. Germline V gene data show CDR1 as GTSNPN and CDR2 as SVGIG (reference sequence). CDR3 residues: CAWVLAGANEQYF. The CDR3 bases are TGTGCCTGGGTTCTCGCGGGAGCGAACGAGCAGTACTTC.

This clone appeared a few times. The chain uses TRBV28 and TRBJ1-6, with TRBD1 matching 7 bases. The germline V gene has CDR1 MDHEN and CDR2 SYDVKM. The CDR3 runs 13 residues. After removal of 6 bases from V and 8 bases from J, the junction contained 4 bases not matched to a gene. CDR3 in DNA: TGTGCCAGCAGGGACAGGCTAGATTCACCCCTCCACTTT. Its translation: CASRDRLDSPLHF.

V usage is TRBV5-1 and J usage is TRBJ1-1, with a weak D call TRBD1 (6 bases). Germline values: CDR1 SGHRS, CDR2 YFSETQ. CDR3 length: 16 residues. V dropped 4 bases and J dropped 3 bases, with 19 bases sitting between them. The CDR3 DNA is TGCGCCAGCAGCGACACAGGGCTCGGGTGGGACACTGAAGCTTTCTTT. Translation gives CASSDTGLGWDTEAFF.

The chain combines TRBV19 with TRBJ1-5; 10 bases align to TRBD1. The CDR3 contains 16 residues. Germline loops: CDR1 LNHDA, CDR2 SQIVND (reference sequence). The V and J ends lost 4 bases and 3 bases, in that order; junction bases with no gene match: 6. CDR3 bases: TGTGCCAGTAGTAAACGACAGGGGGCTATCAATCAGCCCCAGCATTTT. It codes for CASSKRQGAINQPQHF.

DNA for the CDR3: TGTGCCAGCAGTTACGGACAACCTACCTCTGGAAACACCATATATTTT. Translating gives CASSYGQPTSGNTIYF. The chain combines TRBV6-5 with TRBJ1-3, with TRBD1 as a possible D gene (5 bases). With 2 bases removed from V and 0 bases from J, the gap between germline ends came to 11 bases. The CDR3 covers 16 residues. Germline assignment: CDR1 MNHEY and CDR2 SVGAGI.

The chain uses TRBV21-1 and TRBJ2-7; no check of the table's D call, TRBD2, against the DNA was made. TRBV21-1 is designated a pseudogene. The CDR3 has 18 residues. The DNA of the CDR3 is TGTGCCAGCAGCAAGTCAGGTCGTCAGGCTAGCGCCTCCTACGAGCAGTACTTC. Translating gives CASSKSGRQASASYEQYF.

The V and J genes are TRBV6-5 and TRBJ2-3, with 8 positions matching TRBD2. The germline V gene encodes CDR1 MNHEY and CDR2 SVGAGI. CDR3 size: 12 residues. The trim removed 7 bases at V and 4 bases at J, leaving 1 base unmatched. The CDR3 nucleotides read TGTGCCAGCAAAGCGGGAGCAGATACGCAGTATTTT. Translating it yields CASKAGADTQYF.

V usage is TRBV19 and J usage is TRBJ1-2, with D perhaps matching TRBD1 (6 bases). CDR1 is LNHDA, CDR2 SQIVND, per germline (reference sequence). The CDR3 is 15 residues long. V was clipped by 3 bases and J by 4 bases, with 15 bases between them. DNA for the CDR3: TGTGCCAGTAGTATTTTACCGGGACAAAGCTATGGCTACACCTTC. Translation: CASSILPGQSYGYTF.

The chain is built from TRBV19 and TRBJ1-6; D uncertain. The germline CDR1 and CDR2 sequences are LNHDA and SQIVND (reference sequence). V lost 6 bases and J lost 7, with 13 bases in between. The CDR3 has 14 amino acids. Here the CDR3 DNA reads TGTGCCAGTAGCAAGGACTGGGTCAATTCACCCCTCCACTTT. It encodes CASSKDWVNSPLHF.

The V gene is TRBV18, the J gene TRBJ1-1; 9 nucleotides line up with TRBD1. Looked up from germline, CDR1 is KGHSH and CDR2 is LQKENI. V was pared by 4 bases and J by 5 bases, with 14 bases of the junction left unmatched. This CDR3 has 17 amino acids. This chain's CDR3 is CASSRETGGGERTEAFF. DNA of the CDR3: TGTGCCAGCTCACGGGAGACAGGGGGGGGTGAGAGGACTGAAGCTTTCTTT. The entire variable domain, with the rest obtained from reference TRBV18 and TRBJ1-1, is as follows: NAGVMQNPRHLVRRRGQEARLRCSPMKGHSHVYWYRQLPEEGLKFMVYLQKENIIDESGMPKERFSAEFPKEGPSILRIQQVVRGDSAAYFCASSRETGGGERTEAFFGQGTRLTVV.

The CDR3 DNA reads as TGTGCCACCAGCCCACCAGTTAGCGGGAGAGCTAATGAGCAGTTCTTC. This gives the protein CATSPPVSGRANEQFF. The chain employs TRBV15 and TRBJ2-1; 9 bases are shared with TRBD2. CDR3 length: 16 residues. V was pared by 5 bases and J by 7 bases, with 12 bases of the junction left unmatched. Per the germline V gene, CDR1 is LNHNV and CDR2 is YYDKDF (reference sequence).

The V call is TRBV18, the J call TRBJ2-3; weak D call: TRBD2 (5 bases). This CDR3 comprises 13 residues. The germline V gene has CDR1 KGHSH and CDR2 LQKENI. Trimming took 6 bases from V and 3 from J, leaving 10 bases between them. CDR3 nucleotide sequence: TGTGCCAGCTCCCTGACGGGGACAGATACGCAGTATTTT. Its translation: CASSLTGTDTQYF.

This clone was seen a handful of times. The rearrangement uses TRBV11-2 and TRBJ1-2; D unresolved. CDR3 length equals 14 residues. The V end lost 0 bases, the J end lost 0 bases, and 5 bases lay between the germline ends. Looked up from germline, CDR1 is SGHAT and CDR2 is FQNNGV. CDR3 amino acids: CASSLERSNYGYTF. The CDR3 nucleotides are TGTGCCAGCAGCTTAGAACGGTCTAACTATGGCTACACCTTC.

This clone was recorded only once. Different DNA sequences within this sample yield the same CDR3. CDR3 DNA: TGTGCCAGTAGTATCGGGACAGACTACGAGCAGTACTTC. This sequence encodes CASSIGTDYEQYF. The genes are TRBV19 and TRBJ2-7; TRBD1 agrees at 7 bases. This CDR3 contains 13 residues. Germline CDR1 is LNHDA and CDR2 is SQIVND (reference sequence). J was trimmed by 3 bases and V by 3 bases; bases with no gene match: 2. The variable domain in full, completed from reference TRBV19 and TRBJ2-7, reads DGGITQSPKYLFRKEGQNVTLSCEQNLNHDAMYWYRQDPGQGLRLIYYSQIVNDFQKGDIAEGYSVSREKKESFPLTVTSAQKNPTAFYLCASSIGTDYEQYFGPGTRLTVT.

The rearrangement links TRBV3-1 (or the pseudogene TRBV3-2) to TRBJ2-7; 15 bases are a match to TRBD2. The CDR3 sequence is 15 residues long. V shed 1 base and J 6 bases; nucleotides not matched to a gene: 1. Per germline, CDR1 LGHDT and CDR2 YNNKEL (reference sequence). The CDR3 sequence is CASSQGGLAGGEQYF. CDR3 coding DNA: TGTGCCAGCAGCCAAGGGGGACTAGCGGGAGGCGAGCAGTACTTC.